This T cell receptor beta chain was sequenced during a study of immune cell composition in non-small cell lung cancer. Study results and limitations: It was not proven that tumour-reactive clones equal dominant tumour-associated clones.

Normal lung was taken at the farthest possible site, at least 3 cm from tumour. Germline values: CDR1 LNHDA, CDR2 SQIVND (reference sequence). CDR3 length: 15 residues. J gave up 5 bases and V 4 bases, and 11 bases lay outside the gene matches. TCRdb's copy holds only in-frame clones and misses some; the assay was immunoSEQ multiplex PCR. This table holds nearly 2,500 clones, roughly four fifths found once. This clone was observed a handful of times. What it binds is unknown. Sequenced input: non-adjacent lung tissue. This chain uses TRBV19 with TRBJ2-7, with TRBD2 matching over 7 bases. The TCR comes from a human donor with non-small cell lung cancer. The CDR3 coding sequence is TGTGCCAGTAGTACCGGGCTGGGGGGGTACGACGAGCAGTACTTC. Its translation is CASSTGLGGYDEQYF.